This note documents a single TCR beta chain sequence. The CDR3 runs 16 residues. Germline-derived CDR1 and CDR2 are MNHEY and SMNVEV (reference sequence). V was pared by 3 bases and J by 7 bases, with 21 bases between. Some clones are missing from TCRdb's copy, which holds only in-frame ones; the method was immunoSEQ multiplex PCR. This repertoire shows 250,000 to 350,000 clones, 75% to 90% found once; its top ten account for less than 1%. The data derive from a study of blood T cell repertoires in COVID-19. Across the whole study: From the United States, Italy and Spain came samples of acute and convalescent COVID-19. The cDNA or gDNA used as material had been derived from T cells, B-cell-depleted T cells, or PBMCs.

J is TRBJ1-2 and V is TRBV27, with a tentative D call TRBD1 (6 bases). The sequence came from a woman aged 40 to 49 who had recovered from COVID-19. Sequencing was done on a sample of peripheral blood. This CDR3 reads CASSFLGQPTDIGYTF. CDR3 DNA sequence: TGTGCCAGCAGTTTCTTAGGACAGCCCACCGACATTGGCTACACCTTC.